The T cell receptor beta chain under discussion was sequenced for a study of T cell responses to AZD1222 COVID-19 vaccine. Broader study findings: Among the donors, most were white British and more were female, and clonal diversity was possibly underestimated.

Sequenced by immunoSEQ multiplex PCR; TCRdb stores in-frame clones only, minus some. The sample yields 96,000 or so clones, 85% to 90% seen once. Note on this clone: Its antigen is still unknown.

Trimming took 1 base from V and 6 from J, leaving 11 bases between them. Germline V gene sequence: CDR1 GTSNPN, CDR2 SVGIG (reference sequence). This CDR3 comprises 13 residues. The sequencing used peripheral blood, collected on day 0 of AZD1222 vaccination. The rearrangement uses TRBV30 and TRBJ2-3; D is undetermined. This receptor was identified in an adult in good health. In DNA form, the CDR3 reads TGTGCCTGGAGTGACGGTAGGGATGATACGCAGTATTTT. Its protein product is CAWSDGRDDTQYF.